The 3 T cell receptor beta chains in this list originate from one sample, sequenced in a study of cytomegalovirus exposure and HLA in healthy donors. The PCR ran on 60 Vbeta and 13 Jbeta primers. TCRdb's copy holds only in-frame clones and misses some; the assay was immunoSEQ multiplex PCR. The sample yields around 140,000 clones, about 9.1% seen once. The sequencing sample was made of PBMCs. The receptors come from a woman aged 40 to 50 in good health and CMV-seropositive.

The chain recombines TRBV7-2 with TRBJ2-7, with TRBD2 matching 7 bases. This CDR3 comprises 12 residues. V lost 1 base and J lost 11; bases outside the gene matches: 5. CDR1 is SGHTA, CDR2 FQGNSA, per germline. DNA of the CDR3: TGTGCCAGCAGCTTAGTCGGGGGGTTGGAGTACTTC. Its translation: CASSLVGGLEYF.

The CDR3 region has the DNA TGTGCCAGCAGTCTCGATCGGAGAAACATTCAGTACTTC. This gives the protein CASSLDRRNIQYF. The gene calls are TRBV27 and TRBJ2-4, with unresolved D. Germline V gene data show CDR1 as MNHEY and CDR2 as SMNVEV (reference sequence). The CDR3 runs to 13 residues. The germline V and J ends were trimmed by 5 bases and 6 bases, with 11 bases remaining between them.

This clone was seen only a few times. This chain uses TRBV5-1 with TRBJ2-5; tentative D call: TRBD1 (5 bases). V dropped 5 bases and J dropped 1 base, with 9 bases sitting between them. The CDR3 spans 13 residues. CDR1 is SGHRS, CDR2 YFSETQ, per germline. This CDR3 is CASRQGRQETQYF. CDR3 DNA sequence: TGCGCCAGCAGGCAGGGCCGCCAAGAGACCCAGTACTTC. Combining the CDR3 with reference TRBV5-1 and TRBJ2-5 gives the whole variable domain KAGVTQTPRYLIKTRGQQVTLSCSPISGHRSVSWYQQTPGQGLQFLFEYFSETQRNKGNFPGRFSGRQFSNSRSEMNVSTLELGDSALYLCASRQGRQETQYFGPGTRLLVL.